Listed here are 8 T cell receptor beta chains from one sample, sequenced in a study of Japanese encephalitis immunity and Zika vaccine responses. Peptide pools at 0.85 to 1 ug/mL each stimulated CFSE-labeled PBMCs over an approximately 6-day culture. Live CD56-CD19-CD16-CD3+CD4+ cells with low CFSE were sorted unfixed as proliferating CD4 T cells. TCRdb reprocessed the 5' RACE reads via MiXCR and lists one record per CDR3 protein. Here the sample spans some 1,800 distinct CDR3 sequences, 5.3% being singletons. The sequences come from antigen-activated CD4+ T cells from blood, cultured, collected during a Zika inactivated vaccine study. These receptors were collected from an adult woman who received an inactivated Zika virus vaccine.

This clonotype is large in the sample. V is TRBV7-9 and J is TRBJ2-7, with 8 bases matching TRBD1. V gave up 2 bases and J gave up 2 bases; unmatched junction bases: 5. Germline CDR1 reads SEHNR; CDR2 reads FQNEAQ (reference sequence). The CDR3 extends over 15 amino acids. The CDR3 loop reads CASSLSAGGTYEQYF. CDR3 bases: TGTGCCAGCAGCTTATCTGCAGGGGGCACCTACGAGCAGTACTTC.

The chain carries TRBV7-8 and TRBJ1-5; 7 bases align to TRBD1. The CDR3 covers 15 residues. Trimming removed 5 bases from V and 1 base from J; junction bases left unmatched: 5. From germline, CDR1 is SGHVS and CDR2 FQNEAQ. CDR3 nucleotide sequence: TGTGCCAGCAGCCCCCAGGGGGGGAGCAATCAGCCCCAGCATTTT. Amino acid sequence: CASSPQGGSNQPQHF.

The chain carries TRBV20-1 and TRBJ1-3; D is unresolved. This CDR3 region has 13 residues. V was cut by 5 bases and J by 0 bases, with 8 bases left in between. The V gene's germline CDR1 is DFQATT and CDR2 SNEGSKA (reference sequence). CDR3 region: CSASLTSGNTIYF. CDR3 nucleotides: TGCAGTGCTTCCCTAACCTCTGGAAACACCATATATTTT.

V and J are TRBV20-1 and TRBJ2-1, with TRBD2 matching 8 bases. This CDR3 has 14 residues. Losses at the gene ends were 6 bases for V and 6 bases for J; bases not matched to a gene: 10. In germline, CDR1 is DFQATT, CDR2 SNEGSKA (reference sequence). The CDR3 loop is CSAPTGGSGNEQFF. The DNA for the CDR3 is TGCAGTGCCCCCACGGGGGGGTCGGGCAATGAGCAGTTCTTC.

This clonotype was counted ten times or more. J is TRBJ2-1 and V is TRBV19; 8 nucleotides agree with TRBD1. Germline V gives CDR1 LNHDA, CDR2 SQIVND (reference sequence). V lost 6 bases and J lost 6; bases outside the gene matches: 10. This CDR3 spans 15 amino acids. The CDR3 coding sequence is TGTGCCAGTAGAGTCCAGGGGGCGGTGACCAATGAGCAGTTCTTC. Translated, it gives CASRVQGAVTNEQFF. Full variable domain (outside the CDR3, taken from reference TRBV19 and TRBJ2-1): DGGITQSPKYLFRKEGQNVTLSCEQNLNHDAMYWYRQDPGQGLRLIYYSQIVNDFQKGDIAEGYSVSREKKESFPLTVTSAQKNPTAFYLCASRVQGAVTNEQFFGPGTRLTVL.

Relative to its sample, this clonotype is medium-sized (0.01 to 0.1%). The rearrangement links TRBV15 to TRBJ2-1, with D maybe TRBD2 (5 bases). Trimming removed 5 bases from V and 8 bases from J, with 16 bases in between. In germline, CDR1 is LNHNV, CDR2 YYDKDF (reference sequence). This CDR3 has 14 amino acids. The CDR3 bases are TGTGCCACCAGCCGAGGGAAATTTCGCGATGAGCAGTTCTTC. Protein: CATSRGKFRDEQFF.

The chain joins TRBV5-7 to TRBJ1-2, with unresolved D. TRBV5-7 is recorded as an ORF, its role being uncertain. CDR3 length: 16 residues. The V end lost 4 bases, the J end lost 3 bases, and 19 bases lay between the germline ends. CDR3 coding DNA: TGTGCCAGCAGCCAACTATACAAGGATTACTACTATGGCTACACCTTC. Encoded protein: CASSQLYKDYYYGYTF.

Many counts were recorded for this clonotype. This sequence joins TRBV4-3 and TRBJ1-6, with 9 bases lining up with TRBD1. CDR3 length: 15 amino acids. V lost 1 base to trimming and J lost 10 bases; unmatched junction nucleotides: 5. In germline, CDR1 is LGHNA, CDR2 YSLEER. The chain's CDR3 is CASSQVRDRVSPLHF. The CDR3 coding sequence is TGCGCCAGCAGCCAAGTCCGGGACAGGGTCTCACCCCTCCACTTT.